This entry features one TCR beta chain sequence. Its antigen is still unknown. The data derive from a study of cytomegalovirus exposure and HLA in healthy donors. Study results and limitations: TCR association rates varied by HLA locus in a later analysis, with DRB1 highest and HLA-C lowest. Association with HLA alleles at 0.05 false discovery rate was found for 16,951 TCR beta sequences in a later analysis. An analysis was carried out at a later point. It showed that HLA-associated TCR beta chains were more clonally expanded than equally common non-associated chains.

Unrecorded immune exposures were likely, despite nominal health at sampling. This PCR relied on a set of 60 Vbeta primers and 13 Jbeta primers. Assay: immunoSEQ multiplex PCR; the TCRdb copy retains only in-frame clones and omits some. The sample includes fewer than 100,000 clones, over 75% seen only once; the top ten take around 6%. The sequenced sample consisted of PBMCs. The sequence came from a female donor in good health and CMV-seronegative.

The CDR3 DNA sequence: TGTGCCAGCAGTTCCCTTTATACGCAGTATTTT. Amino acid sequence: CASSSLYTQYF. The rearrangement uses TRBV27 and TRBJ2-3; D remains unclear. V was trimmed by 4 bases and J by 7 bases, leaving 6 bases between them. Germline V gives CDR1 MNHEY, CDR2 SMNVEV (reference sequence). This CDR3 is built from 11 residues.